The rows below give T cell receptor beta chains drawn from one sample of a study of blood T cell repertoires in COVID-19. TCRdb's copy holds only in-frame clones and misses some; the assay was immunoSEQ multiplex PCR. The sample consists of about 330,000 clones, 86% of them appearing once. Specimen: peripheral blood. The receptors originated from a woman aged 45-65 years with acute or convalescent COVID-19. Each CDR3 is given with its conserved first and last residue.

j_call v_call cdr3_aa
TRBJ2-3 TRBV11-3 CASSRGQFTDTQYF
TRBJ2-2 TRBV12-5 CASGLAPGLAGAGGGELFF
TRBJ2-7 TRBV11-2 CASSLVGGAISYEQYF
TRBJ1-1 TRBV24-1 CATSDTGQAEAFF
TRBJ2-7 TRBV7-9 CASSLVAGVHEQYF
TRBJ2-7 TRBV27 CASRLAGGSYEQYF
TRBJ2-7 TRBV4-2 CASSQLGSLNEQYF
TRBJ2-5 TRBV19 CASSISGSPGETQYF
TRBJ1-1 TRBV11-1 CASSFGSILNTEAFF
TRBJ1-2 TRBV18 CASSPTGDVDGYTF
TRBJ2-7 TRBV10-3 CAISAGANNYEQYF
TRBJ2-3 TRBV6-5 CATTWTGTDTQYF
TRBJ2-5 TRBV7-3 CASSLSGSETQYF
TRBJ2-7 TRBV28 CASSQLTGAPTYEQYF
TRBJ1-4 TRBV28 CASSPRTGGGEKLFF
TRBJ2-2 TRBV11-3 CASSLQENTGELFF
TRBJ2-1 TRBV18 CASSPPEGLVVNEQFF
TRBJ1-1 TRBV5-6 CASSWMGGNTEAFF
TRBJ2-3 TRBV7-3 CASSLRQGVTDTQYF
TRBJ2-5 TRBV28 CASSLQLAGGQGTQYF
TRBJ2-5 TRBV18 CASSPRGSQGGETQYF
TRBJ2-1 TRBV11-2 CASSLLGGSNVDEQFF
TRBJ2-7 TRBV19 CASGQGAYEQYF
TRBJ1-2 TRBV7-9 CASSFSGDGYTF
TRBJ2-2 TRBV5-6 CASSLEFRSTGELFF
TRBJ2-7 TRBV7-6 CASSLARDYEQYF
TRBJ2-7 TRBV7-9 CASSPTGTSSREQYF
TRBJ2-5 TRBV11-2 CASSLEAGRQETQYF
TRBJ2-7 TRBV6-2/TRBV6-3 CASSRTGTGSEQYF
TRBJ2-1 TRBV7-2 CASSPQRDSYNEQFF
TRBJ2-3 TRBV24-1 CATAAPGAHQTDTQYF
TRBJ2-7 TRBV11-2 CASSLGQGSSYEQYF
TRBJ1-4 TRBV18 CASSPFNAGPNEKLFF
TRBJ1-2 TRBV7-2 CASSPGQGAGYGYTF
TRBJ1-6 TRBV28 CASSPRRESLHF
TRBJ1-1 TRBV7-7 CASSCRFDRGFPMNTEAFF
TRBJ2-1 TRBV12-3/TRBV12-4 CASSLGDSDEQFF
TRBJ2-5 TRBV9 CASSASGRPETQYF
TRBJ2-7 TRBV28 CASSRGGLAVYEQYF
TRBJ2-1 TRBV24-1 CATSDPGQGNEQFF
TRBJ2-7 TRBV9 CASSMNRDYTIENEQYF